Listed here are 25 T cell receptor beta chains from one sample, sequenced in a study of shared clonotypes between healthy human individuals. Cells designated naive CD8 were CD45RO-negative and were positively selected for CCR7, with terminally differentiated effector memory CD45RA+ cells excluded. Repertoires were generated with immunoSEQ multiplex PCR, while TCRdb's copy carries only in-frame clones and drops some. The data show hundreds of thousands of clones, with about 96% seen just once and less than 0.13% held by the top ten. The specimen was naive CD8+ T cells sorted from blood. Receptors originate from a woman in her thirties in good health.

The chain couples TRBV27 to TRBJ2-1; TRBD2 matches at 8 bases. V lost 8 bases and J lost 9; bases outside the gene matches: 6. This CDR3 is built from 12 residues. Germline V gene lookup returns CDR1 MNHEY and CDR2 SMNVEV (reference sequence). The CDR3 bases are TGTGCCAGCTCCGGACTAGCTGGTGAGCAGTTCTTC. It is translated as CASSGLAGEQFF.

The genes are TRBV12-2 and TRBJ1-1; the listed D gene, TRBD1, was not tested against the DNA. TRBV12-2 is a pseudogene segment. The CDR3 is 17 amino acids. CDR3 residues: CASRTRPGQGQDTEAFF. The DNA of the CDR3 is TGTGCAAGTCGCACCCGACCGGGACAGGGCCAGGACACTGAAGCTTTCTTT.

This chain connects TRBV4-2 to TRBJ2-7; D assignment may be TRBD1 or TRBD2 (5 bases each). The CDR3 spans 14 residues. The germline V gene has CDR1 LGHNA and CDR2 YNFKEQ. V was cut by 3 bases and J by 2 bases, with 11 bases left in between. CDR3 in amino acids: CASSHFGATYEQYF. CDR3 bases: TGTGCCAGCAGCCATTTCGGGGCCACCTACGAGCAGTACTTC.

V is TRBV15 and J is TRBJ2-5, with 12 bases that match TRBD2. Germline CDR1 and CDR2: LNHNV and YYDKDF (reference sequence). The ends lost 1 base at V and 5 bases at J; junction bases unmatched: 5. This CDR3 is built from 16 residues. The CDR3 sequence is CATSRGLAGVGETQYF. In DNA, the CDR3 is TGTGCCACCAGCAGAGGACTAGCGGGAGTTGGGGAGACCCAGTACTTC.

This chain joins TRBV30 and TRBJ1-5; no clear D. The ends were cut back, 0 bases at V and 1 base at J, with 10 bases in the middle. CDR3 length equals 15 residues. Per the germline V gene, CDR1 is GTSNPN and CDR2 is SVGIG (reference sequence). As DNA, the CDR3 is TGTGCCTGGAGTGTAGGCATGGTGAGCAATCAGCCCCAGCATTTT. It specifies CAWSVGMVSNQPQHF.

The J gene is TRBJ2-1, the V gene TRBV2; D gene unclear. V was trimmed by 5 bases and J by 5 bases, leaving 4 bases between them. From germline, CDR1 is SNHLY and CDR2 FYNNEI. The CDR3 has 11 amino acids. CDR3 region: CASSRNNEQFF. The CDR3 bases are TGTGCCAGCAGTCGAAACAATGAGCAGTTCTTC.

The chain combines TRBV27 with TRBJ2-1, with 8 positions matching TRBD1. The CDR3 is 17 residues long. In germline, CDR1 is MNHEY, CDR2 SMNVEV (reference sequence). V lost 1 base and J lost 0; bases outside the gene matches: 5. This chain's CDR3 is CASSLWPGQDSYNEQFF. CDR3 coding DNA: TGTGCCAGCAGTTTATGGCCGGGACAGGACTCCTACAATGAGCAGTTCTTC.

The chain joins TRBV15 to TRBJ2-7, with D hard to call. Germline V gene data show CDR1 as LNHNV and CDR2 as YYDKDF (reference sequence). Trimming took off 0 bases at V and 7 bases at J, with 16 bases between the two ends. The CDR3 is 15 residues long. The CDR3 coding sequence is TGTGCCACCAGCAGAGATTATGGAACTACCTGGGAGCAGTACTTC. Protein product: CATSRDYGTTWEQYF.

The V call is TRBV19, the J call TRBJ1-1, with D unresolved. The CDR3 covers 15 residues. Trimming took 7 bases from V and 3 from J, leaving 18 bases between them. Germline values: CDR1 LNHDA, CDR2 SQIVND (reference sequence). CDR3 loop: CASKPGTDGYTEAFF. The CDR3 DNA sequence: TGTGCCAGTAAACCGGGAACAGATGGTTACACTGAAGCTTTCTTT.

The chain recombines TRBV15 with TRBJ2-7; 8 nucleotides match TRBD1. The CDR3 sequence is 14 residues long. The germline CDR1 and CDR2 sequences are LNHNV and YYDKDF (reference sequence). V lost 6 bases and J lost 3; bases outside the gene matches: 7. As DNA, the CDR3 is TGTGCCACCAGGTTAACAGGGGGTCACTACGAGCAGTACTTC. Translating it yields CATRLTGGHYEQYF.

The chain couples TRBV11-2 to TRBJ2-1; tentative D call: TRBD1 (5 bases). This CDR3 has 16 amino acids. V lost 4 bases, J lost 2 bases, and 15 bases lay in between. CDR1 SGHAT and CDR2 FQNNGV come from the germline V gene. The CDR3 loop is CASSSLQGPTYNEQFF. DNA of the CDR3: TGTGCCAGCAGCTCCCTGCAGGGTCCTACCTACAATGAGCAGTTCTTC.

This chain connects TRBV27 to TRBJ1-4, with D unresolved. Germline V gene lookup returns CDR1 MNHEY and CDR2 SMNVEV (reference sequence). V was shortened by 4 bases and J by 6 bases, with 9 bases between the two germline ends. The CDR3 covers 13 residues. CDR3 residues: CASSSGIYEKLFF. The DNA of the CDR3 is TGTGCCAGCAGTTCCGGGATCTATGAAAAACTGTTTTTT.

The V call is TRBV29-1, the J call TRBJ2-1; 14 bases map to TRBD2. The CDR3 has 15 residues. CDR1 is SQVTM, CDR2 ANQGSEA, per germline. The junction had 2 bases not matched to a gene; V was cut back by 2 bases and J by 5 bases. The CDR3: CSVERTSGGNNEQFF. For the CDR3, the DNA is TGCAGCGTTGAAAGGACTAGCGGGGGGAACAATGAGCAGTTCTTC.

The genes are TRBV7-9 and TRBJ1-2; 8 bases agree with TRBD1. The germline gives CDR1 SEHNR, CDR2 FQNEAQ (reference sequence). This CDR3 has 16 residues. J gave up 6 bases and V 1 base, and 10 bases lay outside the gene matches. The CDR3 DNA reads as TGTGCCAGCAGCTTAGGCCAGGCAGGGGGCGCGGATGGCTACACCTTC. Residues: CASSLGQAGGADGYTF. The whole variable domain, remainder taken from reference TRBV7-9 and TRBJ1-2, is DTGVSQNPRHKITKRGQNVTFRCDPISEHNRLYWYRQTLGQGPEFLTYFQNEAQLEKSRLLSDRFSAERPKGSFSTLEIQRTEQGDSAMYLCASSLGQAGGADGYTFGSGTRLTVV.

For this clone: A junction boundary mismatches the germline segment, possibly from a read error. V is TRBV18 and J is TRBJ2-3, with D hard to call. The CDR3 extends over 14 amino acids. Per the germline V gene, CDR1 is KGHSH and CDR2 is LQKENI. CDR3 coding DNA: TGTGCCAGCTCATTGGATGTTAGCAGAGATACGCAGTATTTT. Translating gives CASSLDVSRDTQYF.

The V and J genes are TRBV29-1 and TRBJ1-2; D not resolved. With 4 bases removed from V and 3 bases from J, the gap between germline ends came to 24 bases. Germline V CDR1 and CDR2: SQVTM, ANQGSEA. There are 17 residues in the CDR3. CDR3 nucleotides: TGCAGCGTTGCCCCGACGGCCGCTCGACCTTCCTACTATGGCTACACCTTC. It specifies CSVAPTAARPSYYGYTF.

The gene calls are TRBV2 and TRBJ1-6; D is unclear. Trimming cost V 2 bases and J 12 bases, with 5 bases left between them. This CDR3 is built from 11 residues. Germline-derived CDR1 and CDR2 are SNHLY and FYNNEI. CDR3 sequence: CASSEQLPLHF. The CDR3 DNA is TGTGCCAGCAGTGAACAGTTACCCCTCCACTTT.

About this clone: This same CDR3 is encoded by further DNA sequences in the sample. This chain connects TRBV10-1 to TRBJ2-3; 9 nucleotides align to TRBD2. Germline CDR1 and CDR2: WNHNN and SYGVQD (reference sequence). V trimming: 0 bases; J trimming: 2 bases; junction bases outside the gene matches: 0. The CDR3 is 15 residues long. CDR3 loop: CASSESGLATDTQYF. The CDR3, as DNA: TGCGCCAGCAGTGAGTCGGGACTAGCCACAGATACGCAGTATTTT.

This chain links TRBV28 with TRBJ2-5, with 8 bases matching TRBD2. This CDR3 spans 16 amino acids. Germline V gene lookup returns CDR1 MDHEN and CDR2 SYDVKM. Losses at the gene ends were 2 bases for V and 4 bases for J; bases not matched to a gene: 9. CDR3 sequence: CASSLVAGRGGETQYF. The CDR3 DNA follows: TGTGCCAGCAGTTTAGTTGCCGGGAGGGGAGGAGAGACCCAGTACTTC.

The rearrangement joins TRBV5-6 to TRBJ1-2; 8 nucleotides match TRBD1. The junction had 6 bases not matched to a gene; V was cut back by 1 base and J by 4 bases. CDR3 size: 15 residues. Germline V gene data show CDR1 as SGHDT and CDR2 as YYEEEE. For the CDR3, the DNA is TGTGCCAGCAGCTTGTCGGCAGGGGGCACCTATGGCTACACCTTC. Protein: CASSLSAGGTYGYTF.

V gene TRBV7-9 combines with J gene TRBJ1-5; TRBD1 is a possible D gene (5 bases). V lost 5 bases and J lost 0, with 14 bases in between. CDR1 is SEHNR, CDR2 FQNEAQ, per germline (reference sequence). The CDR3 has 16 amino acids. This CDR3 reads CASSLGRIDSNQPQHF. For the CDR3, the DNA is TGTGCCAGCAGCCTGGGACGGATCGATAGCAATCAGCCCCAGCATTTT.

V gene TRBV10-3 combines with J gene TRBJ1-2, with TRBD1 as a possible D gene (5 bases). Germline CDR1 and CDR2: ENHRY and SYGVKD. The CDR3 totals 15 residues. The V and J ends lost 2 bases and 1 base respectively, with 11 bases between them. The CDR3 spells CAISETGAHNYGYTF. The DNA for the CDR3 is TGTGCCATCAGTGAGACAGGAGCCCATAACTATGGCTACACCTTC.

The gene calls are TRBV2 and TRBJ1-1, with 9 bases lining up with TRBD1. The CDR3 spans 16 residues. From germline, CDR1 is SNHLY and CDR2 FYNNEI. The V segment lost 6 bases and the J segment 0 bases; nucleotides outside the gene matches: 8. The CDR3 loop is CASRPGQGLLNTEAFF. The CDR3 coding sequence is TGTGCCAGCAGACCGGGACAGGGACTACTGAACACTGAAGCTTTCTTT.

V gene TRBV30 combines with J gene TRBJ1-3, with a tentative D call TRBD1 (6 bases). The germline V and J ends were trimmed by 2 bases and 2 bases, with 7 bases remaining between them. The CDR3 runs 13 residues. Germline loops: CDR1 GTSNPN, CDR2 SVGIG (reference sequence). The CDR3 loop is CAWSPGAGNTIYF. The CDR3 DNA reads TGTGCCTGGAGTCCAGGGGCTGGAAACACCATATATTTT.

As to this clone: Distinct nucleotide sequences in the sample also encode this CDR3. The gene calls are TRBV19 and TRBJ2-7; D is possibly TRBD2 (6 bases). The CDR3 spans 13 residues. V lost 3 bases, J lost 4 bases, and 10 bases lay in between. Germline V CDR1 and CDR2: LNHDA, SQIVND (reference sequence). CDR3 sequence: CASSMGLSYEQYF. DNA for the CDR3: TGTGCCAGTAGTATGGGACTCTCTTACGAGCAGTACTTC.